These 6 T cell receptor beta chains originate from one sample sequenced in a study of response to subunit inactivated influenza vaccine. One entry per CDR3 protein results from TCRdb running MiXCR on the RT-PCR reads. Of about 830,000 distinct CDR3 sequences listed, roughly 20% are singletons. The material was PBMCs from blood, obtained roughly 5 days after vaccination. Every receptor here comes from a man aged 45 to 65 who received an inactivated influenza vaccine.

This clonotype appeared a few times. The V gene is TRBV19, the J gene TRBJ2-7; D is perhaps TRBD1 (7 bases). Trimming left V 6 bases short and J 5 bases short, with 14 bases between. Germline CDR1 is LNHDA and CDR2 is SQIVND (reference sequence). There are 13 residues in the CDR3. The CDR3 loop reads CASREGAQDEQYF. The CDR3 DNA reads as TGTGCCAGTAGGGAGGGGGCGCAGGACGAGCAGTACTTC.

This clonotype was counted a few times. The chain carries TRBV7-9 and TRBJ2-2; 8 bases are a match to TRBD1. The length of the CDR3 is 15 residues. V lost 8 bases to trimming and J lost 5 bases; unmatched junction nucleotides: 10. The germline V gene has CDR1 SEHNR and CDR2 FQNEAQ (reference sequence). This CDR3 is CASAKQGAQTGELFF. The CDR3 DNA is TGTGCCAGCGCAAAGCAGGGGGCGCAGACCGGGGAGCTGTTTTTT.

This clonotype showed up many times. The CDR3 DNA reads as TGTGCCAGCAGCTCGCCCCCAGATACGCAGTATTTT. It encodes CASSSPPDTQYF. The chain joins TRBV7-2 to TRBJ2-3; D is unresolved. V gave up 4 bases and J gave up 4 bases, with 6 bases separating them. Germline lookup yields CDR1 SGHTA and CDR2 FQGNSA. The CDR3 runs to 12 residues.

The chain employs TRBV9 and TRBJ2-5; TRBD2 aligns across 11 bases. V was clipped by 2 bases and J by 5 bases; unmatched bases: 8. There are 16 residues in the CDR3. The germline gives CDR1 SGDLS, CDR2 YYNGEE. The CDR3, as DNA: TGTGCCAGCAGCGTTAGCGGGAGGGCGGCCTGGGAGACCCAGTACTTC. This encodes CASSVSGRAAWETQYF.

This clonotype came up many times. This chain connects TRBV7-8 to TRBJ2-1; D ambiguous. The CDR3 spans 14 residues. Germline CDR1 SGHVS, CDR2 FQNEAQ. The ends were cut back, 1 base at V and 3 bases at J, with 7 bases in the middle. The DNA of the CDR3 is TGTGCCAGCAGCTTAGAGTACGGCTACAATGAGCAGTTCTTC. This sequence encodes CASSLEYGYNEQFF.

This clonotype appeared a few times. The rearrangement uses TRBV9 and TRBJ1-2; D not resolved. The germline V gene encodes CDR1 SGDLS and CDR2 YYNGEE. The CDR3 sequence is 13 residues long. V dropped 2 bases and J dropped 7 bases, with 12 bases sitting between them. In nucleotides, the CDR3 is TGTGCCAGCAGCGTGAATGGAAGAGGTGGCTACACCTTC. The encoded protein is CASSVNGRGGYTF.